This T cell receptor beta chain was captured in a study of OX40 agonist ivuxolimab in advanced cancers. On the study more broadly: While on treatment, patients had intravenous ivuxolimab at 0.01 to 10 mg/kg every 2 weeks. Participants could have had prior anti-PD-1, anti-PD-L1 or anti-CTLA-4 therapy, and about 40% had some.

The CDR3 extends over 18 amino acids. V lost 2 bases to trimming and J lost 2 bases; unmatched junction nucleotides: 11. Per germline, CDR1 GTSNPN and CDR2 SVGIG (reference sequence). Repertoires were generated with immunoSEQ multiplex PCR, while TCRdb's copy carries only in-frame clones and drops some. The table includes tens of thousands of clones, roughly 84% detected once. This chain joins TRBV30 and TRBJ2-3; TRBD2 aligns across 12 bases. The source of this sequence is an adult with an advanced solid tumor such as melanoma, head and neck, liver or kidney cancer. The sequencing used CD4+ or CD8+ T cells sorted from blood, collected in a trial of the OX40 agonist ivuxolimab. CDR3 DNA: TGTGCCTGGAGTCGCCCCCTGACTAGCGGGAGATCCACAGATACGCAGTATTTT. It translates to CAWSRPLTSGRSTDTQYF.